This entry lists 25 T cell receptor beta chains sequenced from one sample in a study of Tregs in tolerant kidney transplant recipients. This table comes from immunoSEQ multiplex PCR, and its TCRdb copy is limited to in-frame clones, with some not included. This listing includes roughly 32,000 clones. The sequencing here drew on CD8+ T cells from blood, taken before the transplant. All receptors come from a human donor who received a combined kidney and bone marrow transplant.

Comments on this clone: The CDR3 end lies 3 residues beyond the end of the read and is filled in from the germline J gene. The chain carries TRBV7-1 and TRBJ2-1; 13 positions match TRBD2. TRBV7-1 is identified as an open reading frame with a role that is uncertain. J was trimmed by 0 bases and V by 1 base; bases with no gene match: 0. This CDR3 comprises 17 residues. The CDR3 DNA, read in part, is TGTGCCAGCAGCTCAGGGACTAGCGGGAGCTCCTACAATGAG. Amino acid sequence: CASSSGTSGSSYNE. The full CDR3 reads CASSSGTSGSSYNEQFF.

Notes on this clone: From the germline J gene comes the end of the CDR3, since the read stops 3 residues before it. The chain carries TRBV7-8 and TRBJ1-4, with D perhaps matching TRBD1 (6 bases). V was pared by 0 bases and J by 0 bases, with 14 bases between. The CDR3 has 18 amino acids. The V gene's germline CDR1 is SGHVS and CDR2 FQNEAQ. The CDR3 DNA, read in part, is TGTGCCAGCAGCTTAGCGCGGAGGGGGGGCACAACTAATGAAAAA. Translated: CASSLARRGGTTNEK. The complete CDR3 sequence is CASSLARRGGTTNEKLFF.

Note on this clone: The read halts 3 residues ahead of the CDR3 end, with the missing end drawn from the germline J gene. This rearrangement joins TRBV18 to TRBJ1-1; D is perhaps TRBD1 (5 bases). Germline V gives CDR1 KGHSH, CDR2 LQKENI. The CDR3 sequence is 14 residues long. The V end was cut by 1 base, the J end by 3 bases, with 9 bases between. This CDR3 is CASSPLGGDTEAFF. The part of the CDR3 DNA that was read is TGTGCCAGCTCACCACTTGGGGGGGACACTGAA.

About this clone itself: The read terminates 3 residues ahead of where the CDR3 ends, so the germline J gene completes it. The V and J genes are TRBV11-2 and TRBJ2-7; 12 bases fit TRBD2. J was trimmed by 1 base and V by 6 bases; bases with no gene match: 4. Germline CDR1 and CDR2: SGHAT and FQNNGV. The CDR3 covers 15 residues. The DNA read from the CDR3 is TGTGCCAGCAGTCCTAGCGGGGGGGGATCCTACGAG. Translation gives CASSPSGGGSYE. The whole CDR3 is CASSPSGGGSYEQYF. The entire variable domain, with the rest obtained from reference TRBV11-2 and TRBJ2-7, is as follows: EAGVAQSPRYKIIEKRQSVAFWCNPISGHATLYWYQQILGQGPKLLIQFQNNGVVDDSQLPKDRFSAERLKGVDSTLKIQPAKLEDSAVYLCASSPSGGGSYEQYFGPGTRLTVT.

Regarding this clone: The CDR3 end falls 3 residues outside the read, so it is completed with the germline J gene. The chain couples TRBV2 to TRBJ1-1, with TRBD1 matching over 8 bases. Trimming at V came to 3 bases and at J to 4 bases, leaving 10 bases not matched to a gene. Germline V gives CDR1 SNHLY, CDR2 FYNNEI. CDR3 length: 16 amino acids. CDR3 residues: CASSDFDRGLSTEAFF. The covered CDR3 bases are TGTGCCAGCAGTGACTTTGACAGGGGCCTGAGCACTGAA.

On this clone itself: The CDR3 extends 3 residues past the end of the read, so its final part is completed from the germline J gene. V usage is TRBV2 and J usage is TRBJ2-7, with 9 bases aligning to TRBD1. Germline CDR1 is SNHLY and CDR2 is FYNNEI. This CDR3 contains 13 residues. J was trimmed by 1 base and V by 8 bases; bases with no gene match: 3. This CDR3 is CASSGTGSYEQYF. The CDR3 DNA, read in part, is TGTGCCAGCTCCGGGACAGGGTCCTACGAG.

With respect to this clone: Read data end 3 residues before the CDR3 end; the end is taken from the germline J gene. The chain recombines TRBV7-8 with TRBJ1-6; D is ambiguous. The germline V gene encodes CDR1 SGHVS and CDR2 FQNEAQ. The CDR3 totals 18 residues. V gave up 5 bases and J gave up 0 bases, with 17 bases separating them. CDR3 bases read: TGTGCCAGCAGCGCACCTGGTGTGGCAAGCTCCTATAATTCACCC. Its protein product is CASSAPGVASSYNSP. The whole CDR3 sequence is CASSAPGVASSYNSPLHF.

Concerning this clone: The sequence runs out 3 residues before the end of the CDR3; the remainder is reconstructed from the germline J gene. The chain uses TRBV10-3 and TRBJ1-5; TRBD1 might be the D (5 bases). There are 16 residues in the CDR3. Trimming took off 0 bases at V and 7 bases at J, with 16 bases between the two ends. From germline, CDR1 is ENHRY and CDR2 SYGVKD. The CDR3 reads CAISESFREAGQPQHF. The sequenced CDR3 bases are TGTGCCATCAGTGAGTCATTCAGGGAGGCCGGGCAGCCC.

With regard to this clone: The read ends 3 residues before the CDR3 terminus; that terminus is restored from the germline J gene. This chain links TRBV20-1 with TRBJ1-5; 7 nucleotides align to TRBD1. V trimming: 6 bases; J trimming: 0 bases; junction bases outside the gene matches: 11. The CDR3 is 16 amino acids. The germline gives CDR1 DFQATT, CDR2 SNEGSKA (reference sequence). The CDR3 is CSAPDRRSPSNQPQHF. CDR3 bases read: TGCAGTGCCCCGGACAGGCGTTCACCTAGCAATCAGCCC.

The CDR3 protein is CASFPPISSYEQYF. The sequenced part of the CDR3 DNA is TGCGCCAGCTTCCCCCCCATCAGCTCCTACGAG. V and J are TRBV10-1 and TRBJ2-7; D gene ambiguous. With the read ending 3 residues before the CDR3 end, the germline J gene is used to fill in that end. The CDR3 spans 14 residues. Trimming left V 8 bases short and J 0 bases short, with 14 bases between. CDR1 and CDR2 (germline): WNHNN, SYGVQD (reference sequence).

Worth noting for this clone: Read sequence stops 3 residues before the CDR3 end, and the germline J gene provides the missing end. The chain is built from TRBV7-9 and TRBJ1-5; no clear D gene. Germline values: CDR1 SEHNR, CDR2 FQNEAQ (reference sequence). V lost 5 bases to trimming and J lost 0 bases, with 2 bases between them. The CDR3 is 12 amino acids. CDR3 DNA, as far as it was read: TGTGCCAGCAGCCTTAGCAATCAGCCC. It yields the protein CASSLSNQP. The CDR3, in full, reads CASSLSNQPQHF.

Note on this clone: From the germline J gene comes the end of the CDR3, since the read stops 3 residues before it. J is TRBJ1-4 and V is TRBV30, with 7 bases lining up with TRBD1. With 1 base clipped from V and 8 bases from J, the junction kept 7 bases outside the gene matches. The CDR3 is 14 amino acids. Germline CDR1 is GTSNPN and CDR2 is SVGIG (reference sequence). CDR3 bases read: TGTGCCTGGAGTGATGGGGGGACAGTAGAAAAA. Protein product: CAWSDGGTVEK. The CDR3 as a whole reads CAWSDGGTVEKLFF.

For this clone: The read is 3 residues too short to cover the CDR3 end, so that end is filled in from the germline J gene. This sequence joins TRBV19 and TRBJ1-1, with 8 bases fitting TRBD1. The CDR3 contains 14 residues. J gave up 0 bases and V 6 bases, and 3 bases lay outside the gene matches. The V gene's germline CDR1 is LNHDA and CDR2 SQIVND (reference sequence). The CDR3 sequence: CASSWGQVNTEAFF. CDR3 DNA, as far as it was read: TGTGCCAGTAGCTGGGGACAGGTGAACACTGAA.

On this clone itself: The CDR3 extends 3 residues past the end of the read, so its final part is completed from the germline J gene. The chain combines TRBV20-1 with TRBJ2-7; 11 bases map to TRBD1. CDR1 and CDR2 (germline): DFQATT, SNEGSKA (reference sequence). The CDR3 loop spans 14 amino acids. Unmatched junction bases numbered 7, after V lost 6 bases and J lost 3 bases. The part of the CDR3 DNA that was read is TGCAGTGCCCCAACCGGGACAGGGGGCTACGAG. Its translation is CSAPTGTGGYE. The whole CDR3 is CSAPTGTGGYEQYF.

On this clone itself: The read ends 3 residues before the CDR3 terminus; that terminus is restored from the germline J gene. The J gene is TRBJ1-1, the V gene TRBV2; 9 bases match TRBD1. The CDR3 runs to 15 residues. Germline trimming cut 8 bases from V and 2 bases from J; bases unmatched to any gene: 9. Germline CDR1 SNHLY, CDR2 FYNNEI. The CDR3 region is CASGQGQGFNTEAFF. The sequenced part of the CDR3 DNA is TGTGCCAGCGGCCAGGGACAGGGATTCAACACTGAA.

For this clone: The sequenced fragment ends 3 residues before the CDR3 boundary, so the rest is inferred from the germline J gene. The chain has TRBV20-1 and TRBJ2-7; no reliable D call. Trimming left V 0 bases short and J 5 bases short, with 14 bases between. The germline V gene encodes CDR1 DFQATT and CDR2 SNEGSKA (reference sequence). The CDR3 consists of 14 residues. CDR3 DNA, as far as it was read: TGCAGTGCTAGAGATCCCGACATAGTCCACGAG. The encoded protein is CSARDPDIVHE. The complete CDR3 reads CSARDPDIVHEQYF.

As regards this clone: The read ends 3 residues early relative to the CDR3; the germline J gene fills the gap. V and J are TRBV5-1 and TRBJ2-4, with 12 bases aligning to TRBD2. Germline assignment: CDR1 SGHRS and CDR2 YFSETQ. J gave up 0 bases and V 4 bases, and 14 bases lay outside the gene matches. This CDR3 is built from 20 residues. CDR3 sequence: CASSTDLAGGIPLAKNIQYF. CDR3 DNA (partial): TGCGCCAGCAGCACGGACCTAGCGGGAGGGATTCCACTAGCCAAAAACATT.

Details on this clone: From the germline J gene comes the end of the CDR3, since the read stops 3 residues before it. The rearrangement uses TRBV7-9 and TRBJ2-5, with 7 bases aligning to TRBD2. Germline lookup yields CDR1 SEHNR and CDR2 FQNEAQ (reference sequence). V shed 3 bases and J 2 bases; nucleotides not matched to a gene: 3. This CDR3 has 14 amino acids. CDR3 DNA (partial): TGTGCCAGCAGCTTCCATAGCGGGCAAGAGACC. Residues: CASSFHSGQET. The full-length CDR3 reads as CASSFHSGQETQYF. Drawing the rest from reference TRBV7-9 and TRBJ2-5, the complete variable domain is DTGVSQNPRHKITKRGQNVTFRCDPISEHNRLYWYRQTLGQGPEFLTYFQNEAQLEKSRLLSDRFSAERPKGSFSTLEIQRTEQGDSAMYLCASSFHSGQETQYFGPGTRLLVL.

A note on this clone: The read terminates 3 residues ahead of where the CDR3 ends, so the germline J gene completes it. The chain uses TRBV20-1 and TRBJ1-1; 9 nucleotides line up with TRBD1. The V segment lost 0 bases and the J segment 5 bases; nucleotides outside the gene matches: 4. Germline lookup yields CDR1 DFQATT and CDR2 SNEGSKA (reference sequence). This CDR3 has 14 amino acids. The CDR3 bases that were read are TGCAGTGCTAGAGACCCGGACAGGGGAACTGAA. This gives the protein CSARDPDRGTE. The full CDR3 sequence reads CSARDPDRGTEAFF.

As for this clone: The read ends 3 residues before the CDR3 terminus; that terminus is restored from the germline J gene. The chain employs TRBV6-4 and TRBJ2-3, with 11 bases that match TRBD2. From germline, CDR1 is MRHNA and CDR2 SNTAGT. The CDR3 length is 16 residues. V dropped 2 bases and J dropped 3; count of bases not matched to a gene: 4. CDR3 loop: CASSDRTSGGTDTQYF. The sequenced CDR3 bases are TGTGCCAGCAGTGACCGAACTAGCGGGGGTACAGATACG.

To note about this clone: The CDR3 end is not reached by the read, which stops 3 residues before it; the germline J gene fills it in. The chain is built from TRBV2 and TRBJ1-6; a weak D match, TRBD1 (5 bases). Germline CDR1 and CDR2: SNHLY and FYNNEI. This CDR3 has 16 amino acids. Trimming cost V 4 bases and J 3 bases, with 13 bases left between them. The CDR3: CASSVKGPLYNSPLHF. Partial CDR3 DNA: TGTGCCAGCAGTGTGAAGGGGCCCCTCTATAATTCACCC.

About this clone: The CDR3 extends 3 residues past the end of the read, so its final part is completed from the germline J gene. The rearrangement uses TRBV2 and TRBJ1-2, with unresolved D. This CDR3 has 16 residues. Germline V gene lookup returns CDR1 SNHLY and CDR2 FYNNEI. Trimming left V 2 bases short and J 4 bases short, with 17 bases between. The CDR3 sequence is CASSEIQTQFGYGYTF. The CDR3 DNA, read in part, is TGTGCCAGCAGTGAAATTCAGACACAGTTTGGCTATGGC. The full variable domain, rest sourced from reference TRBV2 and TRBJ1-2, is EPEVTQTPSHQVTQMGQEVILRCVPISNHLYFYWYRQILGQKVEFLVSFYNNEISEKSEIFDDQFSVERPDGSNFTLKIRSTKLEDSAMYFCASSEIQTQFGYGYTFGSGTRLTVV.

In the case of this clone: Read coverage stops 3 residues before the CDR3 terminus; the germline J gene supplies the remainder. V gene TRBV7-2 combines with J gene TRBJ1-1; D ambiguous. The CDR3 totals 14 residues. The V end was cut by 4 bases, the J end by 1 base, with 10 bases between. Germline CDR1 is SGHTA and CDR2 is FQGNSA. CDR3 DNA (partial): TGTGCCAGCAGCTCAGATGAGTGGAACACTGAA. It is translated as CASSSDEWNTE. The whole CDR3 protein is CASSSDEWNTEAFF.

On this clone itself: Read coverage stops 3 residues before the CDR3 terminus; the germline J gene supplies the remainder. J is TRBJ1-5 and V is TRBV19; D gene ambiguous. The CDR3 length is 13 residues. CDR1 is LNHDA, CDR2 SQIVND, per germline (reference sequence). V was pared by 9 bases and J by 2 bases, with 11 bases between. The part of the CDR3 DNA that was read is TGTGCCAGAGCGAGAGGCGGCAATCAGCCC. Its protein is CARARGGNQP. The full CDR3 reads CARARGGNQPQHF.

With respect to this clone: The read gets to within 3 residues of the CDR3 end, and the germline J gene fills in the rest. V and J are TRBV18 and TRBJ2-7, with D unclear. The CDR3 has 11 amino acids. The V end lost 6 bases, the J end lost 2 bases, and 5 bases lay between the germline ends. CDR1 and CDR2 from the germline V gene are KGHSH and LQKENI. CDR3: CASSLPYEQYF. The CDR3 bases that were read are TGTGCCAGCTCCCTCCCCTACGAG.